These T cell receptor beta chains were read from a single sample in a study of vaccination effects on CD4 cells after COVID-19. The repertoire was sequenced with immunoSEQ multiplex PCR; TCRdb's copy has only in-frame clones and lacks some. The data hold 31,000 or so clones, with about 70% observed a single time. No cognate antigen is known for these TCRs. The starting material was CD4+ T cells from PBMCs cultured without peptide, obtained before COVID-19 vaccination. These receptors originate from a human donor who received a COVID-19 vaccine. Both conserved end residues are part of each CDR3. The listing skips clone size in some rows; elsewhere it reads once, few, many or a size class.

TRBJ1-1 | TRBV6-5 | . | CASSYSSVAEAFF
TRBJ2-5 | TRBV7-6 | once | CASSRDAQETQYF
TRBJ1-4 | TRBV18 | few | CASSLSGPGAQNEKLFF
TRBJ2-7 | TRBV9 | . | CASSVLPGDRAYEQYF
TRBJ1-6 | TRBV7-2 | . | CASSLGVQYNSPLHF
TRBJ2-1 | TRBV5-1 | . | CASSYTSGGYNEQFF
TRBJ1-2 | TRBV5-8 | . | CASSSDTGQGGYGYTF
TRBJ2-1 | TRBV24-1 | . | CATSDSTTSGVTEQFF
TRBJ2-1 | TRBV6-5 | . | CASSSGGAGNEQFF
TRBJ2-7 | TRBV21-1 | . | CASSKGVDKNYEQYF
TRBJ2-5 | TRBV12-3/TRBV12-4 | . | CASRTSGGETQYF
TRBJ1-1 | TRBV3-1/TRBV3-2 | once | CASSQAGTGGPAFF
TRBJ2-1 | TRBV7-9 | . | CASSSPVAGGNVFDNEQFF
TRBJ1-5 | TRBV4-1 | . | CASSPSGQAGDQPQHF
TRBJ2-3 | TRBV7-7 | once | CASSLVGVGDTQYF
TRBJ1-5 | TRBV19 | few | CASNPDRDRPQHF
TRBJ1-2 | TRBV18 | . | CASSPRGSWGYTF
TRBJ1-2 | TRBV6-1 | . | CASSDRQKLYGYTF
TRBJ1-1 | TRBV29-1 | . | CSVERGMNTEAFF
TRBJ2-1 | TRBV27 | once | CASSFGQRYGEQFF
TRBJ2-1 | TRBV4-2 | . | CASRRDRLYNEQFF
TRBJ1-4 | TRBV14 | few | CASSPSGGATNEKLFF
TRBJ2-7 | TRBV6-5 | . | CASSYSSWAYEQYF
TRBJ2-7 | TRBV4-1 | . | CASSQGGGRSYEQYF
TRBJ1-4 | TRBV10-3 | . | CASTPATNEKLFF
TRBJ1-2 | TRBV6-6 | . | CASSTQGRHGYTF
TRBJ1-4 | TRBV5-1 | . | CASSLVTGDNEKLFF
TRBJ2-3 | TRBV2 | . | CASEDGRRTDTQYF
TRBJ2-2 | TRBV12-5 | . | CASGLWGMKLFF
TRBJ2-7 | TRBV28 | . | CASTSTEQLYEQYF
TRBJ1-1 | TRBV4-2 | few | CASSQDPTGLNTEAFF
TRBJ1-4 | TRBV9 | . | CASSVGTVNTEKLFF
TRBJ2-2 | TRBV12-5 | . | CASGLVVSTLAGGLTGELFF
TRBJ1-2 | TRBV2 | . | CASRDTGGVGYGYTF
TRBJ1-5 | TRBV2 | . | CASSESFLSVYRSNQPQHF
TRBJ2-2 | TRBV10-3 | few | CAISESFWDRVNTGELFF
TRBJ1-3 | TRBV5-4 | . | CASSLTGGSGNTIYF
TRBJ2-5 | TRBV19 | . | CATRLAGQQETQYF
TRBJ2-7 | TRBV5-6 | few | CATSRGRAYEQYF
TRBJ2-1 | TRBV6-5 | . | CASSYFGLASYNEQFF
TRBJ1-1 | TRBV6-5 | few | CASSRPGQGNTEAFF
TRBJ2-7 | TRBV4-1 | . | CASSQDSASGFSYEQYF